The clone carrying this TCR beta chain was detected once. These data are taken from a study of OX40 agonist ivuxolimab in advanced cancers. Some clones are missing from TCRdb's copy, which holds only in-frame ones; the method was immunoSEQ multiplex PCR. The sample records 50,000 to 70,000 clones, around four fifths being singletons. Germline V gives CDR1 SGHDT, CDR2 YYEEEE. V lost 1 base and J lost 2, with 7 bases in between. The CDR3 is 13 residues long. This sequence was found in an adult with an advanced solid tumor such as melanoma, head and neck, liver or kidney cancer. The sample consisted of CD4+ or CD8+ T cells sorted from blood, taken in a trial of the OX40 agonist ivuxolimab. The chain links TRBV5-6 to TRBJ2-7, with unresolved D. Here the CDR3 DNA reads TGTGCCAGCAGCTTGTACGGAGCCTACGAGCAGTACTTC. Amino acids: CASSLYGAYEQYF.